The entry below describes one T cell receptor (beta chain). The data derive from a study of blood T cell repertoires in COVID-19. V lost 1 base and J lost 2; bases outside the gene matches: 7. Germline assignment: CDR1 SGHRS and CDR2 YFSETQ. This CDR3 has 16 amino acids. Original data processing: Reference gene primer amplification in the assay estimated nucleated cell counts. Sequencing used immunoSEQ multiplex PCR; TCRdb keeps in-frame clones, though not all of them. That table is the source of V, J and clone size, and D and trimming were worked out from the DNA. This sample carries around 260,000 clones, 65% to 90% of them seen once, and the ten largest clones take just under 2%.

This TCR was sampled from a man aged 25 to 40 with active or convalescent COVID-19. The J gene is TRBJ2-3, the V gene TRBV5-1; 7 bases are shared with TRBD1. What was sequenced was peripheral blood. CDR3 nucleotides: TGCGCCAGCAGCTTGACCTCGGGACAGCACACAGATACGCAGTATTTT. Protein: CASSLTSGQHTDTQYF.